This T cell receptor beta chain is drawn from a study of T cell responses to AZD1222 COVID-19 vaccine. The study, taken as a whole, reports: Only 6 or 7 individuals given AZD1222 were seropositive at baseline.

In the case of this clone: The target antigen is unknown.

Profiling relied on immunoSEQ multiplex PCR, and the TCRdb table lists in-frame clones only, not all of them. Of more than 80,000 clones listed, approximately 90% are singletons. The receptor was derived from an adult in good health. The input for sequencing was peripheral blood, taken on day 0 of AZD1222 vaccination.

For the CDR3, the DNA is TGTGCCAGCAGTTTCAGGGGGGCCAAAGGCACCTACGAGCAGTACTTC. Protein product: CASSFRGAKGTYEQYF. V is TRBV7-9 and J is TRBJ2-7, with D tentatively TRBD1 (7 bases). Germline values: CDR1 SEHNR, CDR2 FQNEAQ (reference sequence). This CDR3 contains 16 residues. The V and J ends lost 6 bases and 2 bases respectively, with 20 bases between them. The full variable domain, with the rest looked up from reference TRBV7-9 and TRBJ2-7, is DTGVSQNPRHKITKRGQNVTFRCDPISEHNRLYWYRQTLGQGPEFLTYFQNEAQLEKSRLLSDRFSAERPKGSFSTLEIQRTEQGDSAMYLCASSFRGAKGTYEQYFGPGTRLTVT.